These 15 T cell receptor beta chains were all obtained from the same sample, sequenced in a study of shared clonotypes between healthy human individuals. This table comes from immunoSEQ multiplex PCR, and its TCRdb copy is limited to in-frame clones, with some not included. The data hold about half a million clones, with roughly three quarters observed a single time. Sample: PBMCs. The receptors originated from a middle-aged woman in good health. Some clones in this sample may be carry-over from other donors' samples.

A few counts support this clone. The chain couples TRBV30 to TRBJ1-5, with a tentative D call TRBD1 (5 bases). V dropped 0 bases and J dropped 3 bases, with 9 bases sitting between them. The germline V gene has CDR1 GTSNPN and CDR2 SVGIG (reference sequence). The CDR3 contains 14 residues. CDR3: CAWSVGVINQPQHF. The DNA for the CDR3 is TGTGCCTGGAGTGTAGGGGTCATCAATCAGCCCCAGCATTTT.

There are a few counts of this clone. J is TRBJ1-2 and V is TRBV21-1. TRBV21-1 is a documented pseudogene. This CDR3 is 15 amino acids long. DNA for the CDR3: TGTGCCAGCACCACAGGAGGAAATATTAACTATGGCTACACCTTC. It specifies CASTTGGNINYGYTF.

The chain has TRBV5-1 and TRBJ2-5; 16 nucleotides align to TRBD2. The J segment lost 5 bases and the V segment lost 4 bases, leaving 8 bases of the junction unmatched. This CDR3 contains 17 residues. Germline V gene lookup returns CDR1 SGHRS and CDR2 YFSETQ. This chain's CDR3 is CASSLGTSGRAGETQYF. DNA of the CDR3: TGCGCCAGCAGCCTCGGGACTAGCGGGAGGGCCGGGGAGACCCAGTACTTC.

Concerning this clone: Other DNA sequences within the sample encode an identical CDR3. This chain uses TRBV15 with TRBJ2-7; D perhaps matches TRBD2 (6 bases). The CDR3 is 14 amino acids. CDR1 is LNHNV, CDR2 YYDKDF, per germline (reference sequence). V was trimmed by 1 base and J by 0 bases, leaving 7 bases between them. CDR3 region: CATSRGGDSYEQYF. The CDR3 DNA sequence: TGTGCCACCAGCAGAGGCGGGGACTCCTACGAGCAGTACTTC.

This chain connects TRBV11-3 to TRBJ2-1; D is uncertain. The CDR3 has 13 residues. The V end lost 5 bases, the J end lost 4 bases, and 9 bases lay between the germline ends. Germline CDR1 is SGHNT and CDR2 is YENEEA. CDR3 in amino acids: CASSQTVYNEQFF. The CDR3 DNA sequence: TGTGCCAGCAGCCAAACGGTTTACAATGAGCAGTTCTTC.

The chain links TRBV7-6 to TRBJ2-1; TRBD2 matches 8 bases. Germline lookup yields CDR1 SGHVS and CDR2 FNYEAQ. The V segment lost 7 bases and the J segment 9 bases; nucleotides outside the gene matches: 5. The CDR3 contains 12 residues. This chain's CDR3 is CASNPGGGEQFF. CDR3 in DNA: TGTGCCAGCAATCCCGGGGGGGGTGAGCAGTTCTTC.

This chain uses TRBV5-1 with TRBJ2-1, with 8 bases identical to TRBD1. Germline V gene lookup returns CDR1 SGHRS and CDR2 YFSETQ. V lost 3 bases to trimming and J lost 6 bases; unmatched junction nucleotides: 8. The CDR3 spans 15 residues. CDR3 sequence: CASSSRTGLGNEQFF. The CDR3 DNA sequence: TGCGCCAGCAGCTCTCGGACAGGGCTTGGCAATGAGCAGTTCTTC.

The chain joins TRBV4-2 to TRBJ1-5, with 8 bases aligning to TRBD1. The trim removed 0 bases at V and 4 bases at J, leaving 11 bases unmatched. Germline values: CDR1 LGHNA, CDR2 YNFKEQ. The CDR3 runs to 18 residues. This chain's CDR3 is CASSQELPGTGNNQPQHF. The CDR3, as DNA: TGTGCCAGCAGCCAAGAATTGCCCGGGACAGGAAATAATCAGCCCCAGCATTTT.

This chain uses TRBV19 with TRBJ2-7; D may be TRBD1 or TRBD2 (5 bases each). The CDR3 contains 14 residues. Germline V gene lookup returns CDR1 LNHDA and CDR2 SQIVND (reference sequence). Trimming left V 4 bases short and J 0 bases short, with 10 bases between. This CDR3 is CASSTRDGSYEQYF. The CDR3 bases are TGTGCCAGTAGTACCCGGGACGGCTCCTACGAGCAGTACTTC. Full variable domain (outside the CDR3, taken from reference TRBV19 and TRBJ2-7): DGGITQSPKYLFRKEGQNVTLSCEQNLNHDAMYWYRQDPGQGLRLIYYSQIVNDFQKGDIAEGYSVSREKKESFPLTVTSAQKNPTAFYLCASSTRDGSYEQYFGPGTRLTVT.

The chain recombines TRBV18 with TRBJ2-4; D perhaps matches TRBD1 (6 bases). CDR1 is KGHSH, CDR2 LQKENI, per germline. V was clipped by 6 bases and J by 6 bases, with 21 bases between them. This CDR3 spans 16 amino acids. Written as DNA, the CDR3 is TGTGCCAGCTCTCCCGGGACCCAGGGGAAGAGAAACATTCAGTACTTC. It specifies CASSPGTQGKRNIQYF. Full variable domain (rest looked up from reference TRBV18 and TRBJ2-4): NAGVMQNPRHLVRRRGQEARLRCSPMKGHSHVYWYRQLPEEGLKFMVYLQKENIIDESGMPKERFSAEFPKEGPSILRIQQVVRGDSAAYFCASSPGTQGKRNIQYFGAGTRLSVL.

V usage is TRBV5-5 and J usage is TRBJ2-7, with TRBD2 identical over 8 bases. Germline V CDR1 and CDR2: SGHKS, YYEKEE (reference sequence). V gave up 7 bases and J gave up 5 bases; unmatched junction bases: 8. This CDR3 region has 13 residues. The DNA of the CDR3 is TGTGCCAGCGGGACTAGTCCGGGGAACGAGCAGTACTTC. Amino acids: CASGTSPGNEQYF.

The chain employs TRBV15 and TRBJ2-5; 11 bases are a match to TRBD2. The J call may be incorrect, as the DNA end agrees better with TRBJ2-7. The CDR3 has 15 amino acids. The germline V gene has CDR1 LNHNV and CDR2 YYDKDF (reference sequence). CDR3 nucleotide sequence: TGTGCCACCAGCAGAGAACTAGCGGGGGCCTACGAGCAGTACTTC. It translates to CATSRELAGAYEQYF.

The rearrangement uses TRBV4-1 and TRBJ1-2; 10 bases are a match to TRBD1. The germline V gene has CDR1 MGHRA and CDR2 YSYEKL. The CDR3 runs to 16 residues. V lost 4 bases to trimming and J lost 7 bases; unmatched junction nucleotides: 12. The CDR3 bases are TGCGCCAGCAGCCTCAACGGCCGACAGGGGGCGCGTGGCTACACCTTC. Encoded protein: CASSLNGRQGARGYTF.

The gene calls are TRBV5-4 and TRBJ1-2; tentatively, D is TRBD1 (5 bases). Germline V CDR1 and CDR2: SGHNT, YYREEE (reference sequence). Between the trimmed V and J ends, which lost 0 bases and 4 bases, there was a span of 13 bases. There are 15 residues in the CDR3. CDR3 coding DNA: TGTGCCAGCAGCTTGGTTCGGGGCGCGGCCTATGGCTACACCTTC. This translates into CASSLVRGAAYGYTF.

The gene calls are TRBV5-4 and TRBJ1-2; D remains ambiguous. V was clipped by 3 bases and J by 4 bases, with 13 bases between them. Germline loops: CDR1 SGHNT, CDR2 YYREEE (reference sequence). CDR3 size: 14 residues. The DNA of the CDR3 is TGTGCCAGCAGCTCAAACAACGGGGTCTATGGCTACACCTTC. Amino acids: CASSSNNGVYGYTF.